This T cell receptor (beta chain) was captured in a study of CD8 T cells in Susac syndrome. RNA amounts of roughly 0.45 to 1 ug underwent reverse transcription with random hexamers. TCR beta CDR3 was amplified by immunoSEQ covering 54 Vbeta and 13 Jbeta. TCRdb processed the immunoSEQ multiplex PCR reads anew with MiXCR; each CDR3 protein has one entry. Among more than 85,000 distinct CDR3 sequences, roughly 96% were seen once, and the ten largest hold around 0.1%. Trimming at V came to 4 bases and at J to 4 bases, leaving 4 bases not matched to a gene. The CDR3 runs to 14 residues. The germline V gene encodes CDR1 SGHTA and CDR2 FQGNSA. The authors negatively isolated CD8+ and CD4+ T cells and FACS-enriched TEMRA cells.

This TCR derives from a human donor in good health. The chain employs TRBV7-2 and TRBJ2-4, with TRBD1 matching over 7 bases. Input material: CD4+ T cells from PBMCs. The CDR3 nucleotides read TGTGCCAGCAGCTCGGCCAGGGGGAAAAACATTCAGTACTTC. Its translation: CASSSARGKNIQYF.